This TCR beta chain was observed in a study of T cell responses to AZD1222 COVID-19 vaccine. Assay: immunoSEQ multiplex PCR; the TCRdb copy retains only in-frame clones and omits some. Seen here are 60,000 to 75,000 clones, around 90% observed once, and the top ten hold 4.9%. This clone is a singleton in its sample. In germline, CDR1 is SGHVS, CDR2 FNYEAQ. V lost 6 bases, J lost 4 bases, and 6 bases lay in between. The length of the CDR3 is 11 residues. This receptor was identified in an adult in good health. This specimen was peripheral blood, taken on day 0 of AZD1222 vaccination. J is TRBJ1-2 and V is TRBV7-6; no firm D call. CDR3 amino acids: CASSSGYGYTF. The CDR3 bases are TGTGCCAGCAGTTCTGGCTATGGCTACACCTTC.